This note documents a single T cell receptor beta chain sequence. The antigen remains undetermined. This sample was included in a study of T cell responses to AZD1222 COVID-19 vaccine. Regarding the study as a whole: Most donors were white British, females outnumbered males, and clonal diversity was possibly underestimated. Baseline seropositivity occurred in only a handful of AZD1222 recipients.

The table came from immunoSEQ multiplex PCR; TCRdb's copy has only in-frame clones and leaves some out. The top ten clones hold 8.5% to 12% of a sample with 150,000 to 200,000 clones, almost 95% of them seen once. Germline V lookup: CDR1 SGHRS, CDR2 YFSETQ. There are 16 residues in the CDR3. V gave up 5 bases and J gave up 3 bases, with 18 bases separating them. This chain uses TRBV5-1 with TRBJ1-5; D is uncertain. The sample here was peripheral blood, taken on day 0 of AZD1222 vaccination. The receptor's source is an adult in good health. Here the CDR3 DNA reads TGCGCCAGCAGTCAGGAGAAGGCAGAGTCCAATCAGCCCCAGCATTTT. Its protein is CASSQEKAESNQPQHF.